The rows below give T cell receptor beta chains drawn from one sample of a study of cytomegalovirus exposure and HLA in healthy donors. Assay: immunoSEQ multiplex PCR; the TCRdb copy retains only in-frame clones and omits some. The table shows about 270,000 clones, with just over 70% occurring only once. Specimen: PBMCs. The source of these receptors is a female donor in good health and CMV-seronegative. The CDR3 runs from the conserved cysteine through the conserved F or W. A D gene is named only where the DNA matches it firmly. The listing skips clone size in some rows; elsewhere it reads once, few, many or a size class.

j_call v_call clone_size d_call cdr3_aa cdr3_nt
TRBJ2-7 TRBV6-6 NA TRBD2 CASRILAGGSYEQYF TGTGCCAGCAGGATACTAGCGGGAGGTTCGTACGAGCAGTACTTC
TRBJ2-2 TRBV28 NA TRBD2 CASSLAGVDTGELFF TGTGCCAGCAGCTTAGCGGGAGTTGACACCGGGGAGCTGTTTTTT
TRBJ1-5 TRBV11-2 NA NA CASSSTGSSQPQHF TGTGCCAGCAGCTCAACAGGGAGCTCTCAGCCCCAGCATTTT
TRBJ1-1 TRBV7-9 NA NA CASSQTENTEAFF TGTGCCAGCAGCCAGACAGAGAACACTGAAGCTTTCTTT
TRBJ1-1 TRBV19 NA NA CASSIGVGVPEAFF TGTGCCAGTAGTATAGGAGTGGGAGTCCCTGAAGCTTTCTTT
TRBJ1-5 TRBV5-1 NA TRBD1 CASRPQGAGQPQHF TGCGCCAGCAGGCCTCAGGGGGCGGGACAGCCCCAGCATTTT
TRBJ2-7 TRBV7-8 NA TRBD2 CASSTPGEGTYEQYF TGTGCCAGCAGTACCCCGGGGGAGGGCACCTACGAGCAGTACTTC
TRBJ2-7 TRBV5-1 NA TRBD1 CASTRQGDEQYF TGCGCCAGCACAAGACAGGGAGACGAGCAGTACTTC
TRBJ1-1 TRBV18 NA TRBD1 CASSGTGGTEAFF TGTGCCAGCTCCGGGACAGGCGGGACTGAAGCTTTCTTT
TRBJ1-2 TRBV29-1 NA TRBD1 CSVGTGLSGYTF TGCAGCGTTGGGACAGGGTTGTCTGGCTACACCTTC
TRBJ2-5 TRBV28 NA NA CASSLGFGRVDF TGTGCCAGCAGTTTAGGGTTTGGCAGGGTGGACTTC
TRBJ2-1 TRBV5-1 NA TRBD1 CASSFWTGSGNEQFF TGCGCCAGCAGCTTTTGGACAGGGTCGGGTAATGAGCAGTTCTTC
TRBJ2-1 TRBV9 NA NA CASSPTSLGNEQFF TGTGCCAGCAGCCCCACTAGCTTGGGGAATGAGCAGTTCTTC
TRBJ2-1 TRBV27 NA NA CASSRPGQYNEQFF TGTGCCAGCAGTAGGCCGGGACAATACAATGAGCAGTTCTTC
TRBJ1-2 TRBV7-9 NA TRBD1 CASSLGQGGYGYTF TGTGCCAGCAGTTTAGGACAGGGGGGATATGGCTACACCTTC
TRBJ2-1 TRBV4-1 NA TRBD2 CASSQLGLAGGRGQFF TGCGCCAGCAGCCAACTCGGACTAGCGGGAGGGCGGGGCCAGTTCTTC
TRBJ2-1 TRBV9 NA NA CASSVVRGEQFF TGTGCCAGCAGCGTAGTTCGCGGTGAGCAGTTCTTC
TRBJ2-1 TRBV5-1 NA TRBD2 CASSPSAGMRNEQFF TGCGCCAGCAGTCCTTCAGCGGGAATGAGGAATGAGCAGTTCTTC
TRBJ2-3 TRBV9 NA TRBD2 CASSVGSSGSTDTQYF TGTGCCAGCAGCGTAGGAAGTAGCGGGAGCACAGATACGCAGTATTTT
TRBJ1-2 TRBV18 NA TRBD1 CASSPAGTGGSGPIF TGTGCCAGCTCACCCGCCGGGACAGGGGGCTCTGGCCCGATCTTC
TRBJ2-3 TRBV13 few NA CASSLGGYLVGGSTDTQYF TGTGCCAGCAGCTTAGGAGGTTACCTAGTGGGGGGAAGCACAGATACGCAGTATTTT
TRBJ2-7 TRBV10-3 NA TRBD1 CAISESMDKDRGNYEQYF TGTGCCATCAGTGAGTCGATGGATAAGGACAGGGGGAACTACGAGCAGTACTTC
TRBJ1-5 TRBV25-1 NA NA CASSERSGNQPQHF TGTGCCAGCAGTGAGAGGTCAGGCAATCAGCCCCAGCATTTT
TRBJ2-5 TRBV10-3 few NA CAISSYGKETQYF TGTGCCATCAGTTCGTACGGTAAAGAGACCCAGTACTTC
TRBJ2-7 TRBV5-4 NA TRBD2 CASSSGGYPREQYF TGTGCCAGCAGCTCGGGAGGGTACCCAAGGGAGCAGTACTTC
TRBJ1-6 TRBV6-6 few NA CASSSSSRDSTLHF TGTGCCAGCAGTTCATCTTCCAGGGATTCCACCCTCCACTTT
TRBJ1-2 TRBV6-1 NA NA CASSESLYGYTF TGTGCCAGCAGTGAATCCCTCTATGGCTACACCTTC
TRBJ2-7 TRBV10-3 NA TRBD1 CAISSRQGELEQYF TGTGCCATCAGCTCAAGACAGGGGGAACTCGAGCAGTACTTC
TRBJ1-1 TRBV11-2 NA NA CASSLGAHYAEAFF TGTGCCAGCAGCTTAGGGGCCCATTACGCTGAAGCTTTCTTT
TRBJ2-1 TRBV2 once NA CASTDPTTRSQFF TGTGCCAGCACGGATCCAACCACTAGATCGCAGTTCTTC
TRBJ1-1 TRBV18 NA NA CASSPTENTEAFF TGTGCCAGCTCACCGACTGAGAACACTGAAGCTTTCTTT
TRBJ1-5 TRBV6-1 NA NA CACTNRDDQPQHF TGTGCCTGCACCAACAGGGATGATCAGCCCCAGCATTTT
TRBJ2-1 TRBV14 NA TRBD2 CASSQDLLAGVSDNEQFF TGTGCCAGCAGCCAAGACCTACTAGCGGGAGTAAGCGACAATGAGCAGTTCTTC
TRBJ2-3 TRBV6-5 NA NA CASSPRRGTDTQYF TGTGCCAGCAGCCCAAGGCGGGGCACAGATACGCAGTATTTT
TRBJ1-4 TRBV4-1 NA NA CASSLLGEGYEKLFF TGCGCCAGCAGCTTACTAGGGGAGGGGTATGAAAAACTGTTTTTT
TRBJ1-1 TRBV5-1 NA TRBD1 CASRTGQGVLGFMNTEAFF TGCGCCAGCCGAACGGGACAGGGGGTTTTGGGGTTTATGAACACTGAAGCTTTCTTT
TRBJ2-7 TRBV7-9 NA TRBD1 CASSRAQTGDTREQYF TGTGCCAGCAGCCGGGCCCAGACAGGGGATACGAGGGAGCAGTACTTC
TRBJ2-5 TRBV7-9 NA NA CASSLLGAETQYF TGTGCCAGCAGCTTACTTGGGGCAGAGACCCAGTACTTC
TRBJ2-2 TRBV4-1 once TRBD2 CASSSRGGALEGTGELFF TGCGCCAGCAGCTCCCGGGGAGGGGCCTTGGAGGGCACCGGGGAGCTGTTTTTT
TRBJ1-1 TRBV27 NA NA CASSHGGQLNTEAFF TGTGCCAGCAGCCACGGTGGGCAGTTGAACACTGAAGCTTTCTTT
TRBJ2-5 TRBV7-8 NA TRBD2 CASSARMAGTRDETQYF TGTGCCAGCAGCGCCCGAATGGCCGGGACTAGAGATGAGACCCAGTACTTC
TRBJ2-7 TRBV18 few TRBD2 CASSLGLAGGEQYF TGTGCCAGCTCACTGGGACTAGCGGGAGGTGAGCAGTACTTC
TRBJ2-7 TRBV11-3 NA TRBD2 CASTNQLAGGSYEQYF TGTGCCAGCACGAACCAGCTAGCGGGAGGGTCCTACGAGCAGTACTTC
TRBJ1-2 TRBV5-4 NA NA CASSLERSYGYTF TGTGCCAGCAGCTTGGAGAGGTCCTATGGCTACACCTTC
TRBJ1-4 TRBV7-9 NA TRBD1 CASSPIQGGTNEKLFF TGTGCCAGCAGCCCCATACAGGGGGGAACTAATGAAAAACTGTTTTTT